These T cell receptor beta chains were read from a single sample in a study of T cell responses to AZD1222 COVID-19 vaccine. The table came from immunoSEQ multiplex PCR; TCRdb's copy has only in-frame clones and leaves some out. The top ten clones hold 4.4% of a sample with 150,000 to 200,000 clones, 92% of them seen once. Sequenced here: peripheral blood, sampled on day 0 of MenACWY control vaccination. These receptors came from an adult in good health. CDR3s include the opening cysteine and the closing phenylalanine or tryptophan. A D gene is named only where the DNA matches it firmly. Clone size appears in some rows only: once, few, many, or a class for an expanded clone.

j_call v_call d_call clone_size cdr3_nt cdr3_aa
TRBJ2-2 TRBV11-2 NA once TGTGCCAGCGTCCGGGACTTCAACACCGGGGAGCTGTTTTTT CASVRDFNTGELFF
TRBJ2-7 TRBV7-9 NA NA TGTGCCAGCAGCCCCCCCGGAACCTCCTACGAGCAGTACTTC CASSPPGTSYEQYF
TRBJ1-1 TRBV7-2 NA NA TGTGCCAGCAGCTTAGCAGGGCGTGGGACTGAAGCTTTCTTT CASSLAGRGTEAFF
TRBJ2-2 TRBV9 NA NA TGTGCCAGCAGCGTAGCGTTCAACACCGGGGAGCTGTTTTTT CASSVAFNTGELFF
TRBJ2-7 TRBV29-1 NA NA TGCAGCGTTGAATTGCCGGACAGACGCGAGCAGTACTTC CSVELPDRREQYF
TRBJ1-1 TRBV7-2 TRBD1 NA TGTGCCAGCAGCTTACTACCTTGGACAGGGGGCATGAACACTGAAGCTTTCTTT CASSLLPWTGGMNTEAFF
TRBJ1-2 TRBV5-1 NA NA TGCGCCAGCAGCTTGGAATATCCCAACAACTATGGCTACACCTTC CASSLEYPNNYGYTF
TRBJ2-3 TRBV14 TRBD1 NA TGTGCCAGCAGCTCGACAGGGGGGGATACGCAGTATTTT CASSSTGGDTQYF
TRBJ1-1 TRBV9 NA NA TGTGCCAGCAGCGCCGGACTGGGTGAAGCTTTCTTT CASSAGLGEAFF
TRBJ2-3 TRBV9 TRBD2 NA TGTGCCAGCAGCGTATTTCCCTCAGCGGGAGCCTCAGATACGCAGTATTTT CASSVFPSAGASDTQYF
TRBJ1-3 TRBV4-2 NA NA TGTGCCAGCAGCCTACTGGCGACGAGCTCTGGAAACACCATATATTTT CASSLLATSSGNTIYF
TRBJ1-5 TRBV6-5 TRBD1 NA TGTGCCAGCGGGGACAGGATGAGCAATCAGCCCCAGCATTTT CASGDRMSNQPQHF
TRBJ2-3 TRBV7-8 NA once TGTGCCAGCAGCTCCCCGGGGGCGGGAGACCTCACAGATACGCAGTATTTT CASSSPGAGDLTDTQYF
TRBJ1-6 TRBV28 NA NA TGTGCCAGCAGTTTGTCGACAGCACATTCACCCCTCCACTTT CASSLSTAHSPLHF
TRBJ1-2 TRBV6-4 NA NA TGTGCCAGCAGTGAAGAGAAGGGAAACAACTATGGCTACACCTTC CASSEEKGNNYGYTF
TRBJ2-7 TRBV20-1 NA NA TGCAGTGCTAGAGCCCTCGAGCAGTACTTC CSARALEQYF
TRBJ1-4 TRBV25-1 NA NA TGTGCCAGCAGTGGAGCGGCAGCAACTAATGAAAAACTGTTTTTT CASSGAAATNEKLFF
TRBJ1-2 TRBV24-1 NA NA TGTGCCACCAGTGATTTTTGGGGCTATGGCTACACCTTC CATSDFWGYGYTF
TRBJ2-3 TRBV5-1 TRBD2 NA TGCGCCAGCAGCAACGGACTAGCGGGACGCACAGATACGCAGTATTTT CASSNGLAGRTDTQYF
TRBJ2-1 TRBV7-7 TRBD2 NA TGTGCTAGCAGCCCAGGACTAGCGGGAGGAGTCGGGGGTGATGAGCAGTTCTTC CASSPGLAGGVGGDEQFF
TRBJ2-3 TRBV30 TRBD2 NA TGTGCCTGGAGTGGCGGGACTAGCGGGAGAACAGATACGCAGTATTTT CAWSGGTSGRTDTQYF
TRBJ1-5 TRBV20-1 NA NA TGCAGTGCTAGTCGAGGGCAGCAGCAGCCCCAGCATTTT CSASRGQQQPQHF